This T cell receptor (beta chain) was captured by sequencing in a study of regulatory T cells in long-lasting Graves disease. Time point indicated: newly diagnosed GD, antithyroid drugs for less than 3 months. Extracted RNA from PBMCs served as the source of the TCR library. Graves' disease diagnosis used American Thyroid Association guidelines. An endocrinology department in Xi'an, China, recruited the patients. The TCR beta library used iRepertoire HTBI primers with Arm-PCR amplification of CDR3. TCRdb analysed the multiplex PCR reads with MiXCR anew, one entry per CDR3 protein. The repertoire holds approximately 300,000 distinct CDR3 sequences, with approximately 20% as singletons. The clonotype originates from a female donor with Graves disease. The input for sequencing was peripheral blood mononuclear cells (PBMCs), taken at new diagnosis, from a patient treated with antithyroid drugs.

The CDR3: CSAGYPEGSTDTQYF. The CDR3 nucleotides are TGCAGTGCTGGATACCCGGAGGGCAGCACAGATACGCAGTATTTT. This chain joins TRBV20-1 and TRBJ2-3, with D maybe TRBD2 (6 bases). The CDR3 is 15 amino acids. V lost 5 bases to trimming and J lost 0 bases, with 15 bases between them. Germline values: CDR1 DFQATT, CDR2 SNEGSKA (reference sequence).